The entry below gives a single T cell receptor beta chain sequence along with its context. No antigen is known for it. The data are from a study of T cell responses to AZD1222 COVID-19 vaccine. Study results and limitations: Donors were mostly white British, more females; clonal diversity possibly underestimated.

Measured with immunoSEQ multiplex PCR; TCRdb has only the in-frame clones, and not every one. The sample lists 150,000 to 200,000 clones, 94% occurring once. This material consisted of peripheral blood, taken on day 0 of AZD1222 vaccination. This clonotype was sampled from an adult in good health.

DNA of the CDR3: TGTGCCAGCAGCTTAGGGTTTTCACCCCTCCACTTT. Protein: CASSLGFSPLHF. The chain combines TRBV13 with TRBJ1-6; D is unclear. This CDR3 spans 12 amino acids. V lost 0 bases to trimming and J lost 9 bases, with 3 bases between them. In germline, CDR1 is PRHDT, CDR2 FYEKMQ (reference sequence).